Below are 16 T cell receptor beta chains sequenced from a single sample in a study of blood T cell repertoires in COVID-19. Measured with immunoSEQ multiplex PCR; TCRdb has only the in-frame clones, and not every one. The repertoire holds approximately 350,000 clones, with about 90% as singletons. The sequencing input was PBMCs or T cells enriched from blood (not recorded which). Source of these receptors: a woman aged 25 to 39 who had recovered from COVID-19.

This chain connects TRBV5-4 to TRBJ2-3; D possibly corresponds to TRBD1 (5 bases). Trimming removed 0 bases at V and 2 bases at J, with 7 bases between. The germline V gene has CDR1 SGHNT and CDR2 YYREEE (reference sequence). This CDR3 is 14 amino acids long. In DNA, the CDR3 is TGTGCCAGCAGCTTGGTTGGGGCCACAGATACGCAGTATTTT. Residues: CASSLVGATDTQYF.

This clone is a singleton in its sample. One end of the junction varies from germline; a read error may be responsible. This chain's CDR3 is CSGVPGQVFGTETFF. In DNA, the CDR3 is TGCAGCGGGGTACCGGGACAGGTGTTTGGCACTGAAACTTTCTTT. The chain joins TRBV29-1 to TRBJ1-1, with 8 positions matching TRBD1. This CDR3 contains 15 residues. Looked up from germline, CDR1 is SQVTM and CDR2 is ANQGSEA.

This CDR3 reads CASSLAPGLDDEQYF. CDR3 sequence (DNA): TGTGCCAGCAGCTTAGCACCCGGACTAGACGACGAGCAGTACTTC. This chain links TRBV7-9 with TRBJ2-7; 7 bases match TRBD2. CDR3 length: 15 residues. CDR1 is SEHNR and CDR2 is FQNEAQ in the germline V gene (reference sequence). V gave up 0 bases and J gave up 5 bases; unmatched junction bases: 7.

The chain combines TRBV27 with TRBJ2-1; a weak D match, TRBD2 (7 bases). Per the germline V gene, CDR1 is MNHEY and CDR2 is SMNVEV (reference sequence). This CDR3 has 16 amino acids. V dropped 1 base and J dropped 6 bases, with 16 bases sitting between them. CDR3 region: CASSLFGGRVGNEQFF. DNA of the CDR3: TGTGCCAGCAGTTTATTCGGGGGGCGGGTCGGCAATGAGCAGTTCTTC.

This clone was seen only once. The gene calls are TRBV2 and TRBJ2-1, with 11 bases identical to TRBD2. Germline V lookup: CDR1 SNHLY, CDR2 FYNNEI. With V trimmed by 2 bases and J by 5 bases, 8 bases remained unmatched. The CDR3 totals 17 residues. For the CDR3, the DNA is TGTGCCAGCAGTGAATGGGTAGCGGGAGGGCCCCACAATGAGCAGTTCTTC. Its translation: CASSEWVAGGPHNEQFF.

This clone was detected only once. The chain uses TRBV6-6 and TRBJ2-7; D is perhaps TRBD1 (6 bases). The CDR3 covers 13 residues. V lost 7 bases, J lost 7 bases, and 17 bases lay in between. Germline V gives CDR1 MNHNY, CDR2 SVGAGI (reference sequence). DNA for the CDR3: TGTGCCAGCACTTTCACAGGGCTGGGGGAGCAGTACTTC. Residues: CASTFTGLGEQYF.

This clone was detected only once. The chain recombines TRBV11-2 with TRBJ1-6; D might be TRBD1 (5 bases). Per the germline V gene, CDR1 is SGHAT and CDR2 is FQNNGV. The CDR3 is 14 residues long. Trimming stripped 5 bases from V and 7 bases from J, with 12 bases between. The DNA for the CDR3 is TGTGCCAGCAGCAGGGTCGGGGGAAATTCACCCCTCCACTTT. Translating gives CASSRVGGNSPLHF.

A single count supports this clone. The chain links TRBV6-5 to TRBJ2-3, with D tentatively TRBD1 (6 bases). The CDR3 totals 14 residues. Trimming shortened V by 5 bases and J by 0 bases, and 9 bases separated the two germline ends. The germline V gene encodes CDR1 MNHEY and CDR2 SVGAGI. In nucleotides, the CDR3 is TGTGCCAGCAGTCGACAGGAGAGCACAGATACGCAGTATTTT. Protein sequence: CASSRQESTDTQYF.

Of note for this clone: Distinct nucleotide sequences in the sample also encode this CDR3. V and J are TRBV2 and TRBJ2-7, with D maybe TRBD1 (5 bases). CDR3 length: 14 residues. CDR1 is SNHLY and CDR2 is FYNNEI in the germline V gene. The V gene lost 7 bases and the J gene lost 3 bases, with 16 bases spanning the gap. This chain's CDR3 is CASKGQGVSYEQYF. Here the CDR3 DNA reads TGTGCCAGCAAAGGGCAGGGCGTAAGCTACGAGCAGTACTTC.

The chain combines TRBV7-2 with TRBJ2-3; TRBD2 matches at 7 bases. Germline CDR1 reads SGHTA; CDR2 reads FQGNSA. V lost 5 bases, J lost 8 bases, and 4 bases stayed unmatched. The CDR3 consists of 12 residues. CDR3 sequence: CASSRGGGTQYF. CDR3 sequence (DNA): TGTGCCAGCAGCCGCGGGGGAGGTACGCAGTATTTT.

The chain links TRBV4-1 to TRBJ1-1, with TRBD1 matching over 8 bases. This CDR3 contains 15 residues. V lost 5 bases to trimming and J lost 1 base; unmatched junction nucleotides: 6. Germline values: CDR1 MGHRA, CDR2 YSYEKL. The CDR3 nucleotides read TGCGCCAGCAGCTTCCGGGACAGGTCGAACACTGAAGCTTTCTTT. It yields the protein CASSFRDRSNTEAFF.

This clone was found once. This sequence joins TRBV7-2 and TRBJ1-2, with D hard to call. V shed 5 bases and J shed 3 bases, with 16 bases lying between them. In germline, CDR1 is SGHTA, CDR2 FQGNSA. The CDR3 consists of 15 residues. The DNA of the CDR3 is TGTGCCAGCAGCCTCTTGAGGGTAGTTGACTATGGCTACACCTTC. The encoded protein is CASSLLRVVDYGYTF. The full variable domain, with the rest looked up from reference TRBV7-2 and TRBJ1-2, is GAGVSQSPSNKVTEKGKDVELRCDPISGHTALYWYRQSLGQGLEFLIYFQGNSAPDKSGLPSDRFSAERTGGSVSTLTIQRTQQEDSAVYLCASSLLRVVDYGYTFGSGTRLTVV.

This clone was detected only a few times. The chain carries TRBV19 and TRBJ1-2; D is possibly TRBD1 (6 bases). The CDR3 length is 12 residues. V was clipped by 7 bases and J by 8 bases, with 14 bases between them. Germline-derived CDR1 and CDR2 are LNHDA and SQIVND (reference sequence). CDR3 protein: CASKYRVDGYTF. CDR3 nucleotide sequence: TGTGCCAGTAAATACAGGGTGGACGGCTACACCTTC.

J is TRBJ2-3 and V is TRBV6-5, with D possibly matching TRBD2 (6 bases). In germline, CDR1 is MNHEY, CDR2 SVGAGI. Trimming took 6 bases from V and 0 from J, leaving 10 bases between them. The CDR3 covers 14 residues. The CDR3 DNA reads TGTGCCAGCAGGTCCGGGGGTAGCACAGATACGCAGTATTTT. Translating gives CASRSGGSTDTQYF.

The chain employs TRBV5-1 and TRBJ1-1; 10 bases are a match to TRBD1. V gave up 1 base and J gave up 3 bases; unmatched junction bases: 3. CDR3 size: 15 residues. Germline V gene sequence: CDR1 SGHRS, CDR2 YFSETQ. The CDR3: CASSLLGQGDTEAFF. The CDR3 bases are TGCGCCAGCAGCTTGCTCGGACAGGGGGACACTGAAGCTTTCTTT.

The gene calls are TRBV2 and TRBJ2-2; 8 bases fit TRBD2. CDR3 length: 14 amino acids. V lost 6 bases, J lost 4 bases, and 4 bases stayed unmatched. Germline V gene lookup returns CDR1 SNHLY and CDR2 FYNNEI. The CDR3, as DNA: TGTGCCAGCAGGGCGGGAGGTGCCACCGGGGAGCTGTTTTTT. Amino acid sequence: CASRAGGATGELFF.